These T cell receptor beta chains were read from a single sample in a study of CD4+ T cells in melanoma. Assay used: immunoSEQ multiplex PCR; TCRdb lists only in-frame clones, some missing. The sample consists of roughly 10,000 clones, about 66% of them appearing once. The material sequenced was cells from a culture (not recorded whether cultured in vitro). The receptors originated from a human donor with melanoma. Each CDR3 is given with its conserved first and last residue. Fields, in order: V gene, clone size, D gene, J gene, CDR3 protein, CDR3 DNA. The D gene is left open where the match is weak. Where a row states a size, it is once, few, many or the class of an expanded clone; other rows omit it.

TRBV30	-	TRBD1	TRBJ2-3	CAFRRGGNTDTQYF	TGTGCCTTCCGACGAGGGGGCAACACAGATACGCAGTATTTT
TRBV2	-	-	TRBJ1-1	CASSERGREAFF	TGTGCCAGCAGTGAGCGGGGTCGTGAAGCTTTCTTT
TRBV6-1	once	TRBD1	TRBJ1-1	CASRTGTEAFF	TGTGCCAGCCGGACAGGCACTGAAGCTTTCTTT
TRBV5-5	-	-	TRBJ2-5	CASSLAPGQGETQYF	TGTGCCAGCAGCTTGGCTCCCGGGCAGGGAGAGACCCAGTACTTC
TRBV27	-	-	TRBJ1-2	CASNPNAGLGYGYTF	TGTGCCAGCAACCCTAACGCAGGCCTGGGCTATGGCTACACCTTC
TRBV21-1	-	-	TRBJ1-4	CASRLQTGRGANEKLFF	TGTGCCAGCAGGCTACAAACAGGGCGAGGGGCTAATGAAAAACTGTTTTTT
TRBV7-3	-	TRBD2	TRBJ2-7	CASSVSSGGDNYEQYF	TGTGCCAGCAGCGTCAGTAGCGGGGGGGATAACTACGAGCAGTACTTC
TRBV6-6	-	-	TRBJ1-4	CASIMDSANEKLFF	TGTGCCAGCATCATGGACAGCGCTAATGAAAAACTGTTTTTT
TRBV7-9	-	-	TRBJ1-2	CASSSNRVAGTNYGYTF	TGTGCCAGCAGCTCGAACAGGGTGGCGGGAACTAACTATGGCTACACCTTC
TRBV9	-	-	TRBJ2-1	CASSARGVPNNEQFF	TGTGCCAGCAGCGCTAGGGGCGTCCCTAACAATGAGCAGTTCTTC
TRBV7-6	-	-	TRBJ1-1	CASSREMNTEAFF	TGTGCCAGCAGTCGAGAGATGAACACTGAAGCTTTCTTT
TRBV7-2	-	-	TRBJ1-5	CASSLVKGLNQPQHF	TGTGCCAGCAGCTTAGTGAAGGGGCTTAATCAGCCCCAGCATTTT
TRBV4-1	-	TRBD2	TRBJ2-7	CASSQGVAGAYYEQYF	TGCGCCAGCAGCCAAGGGGTAGCGGGGGCCTACTACGAGCAGTACTTC
TRBV5-1	once	-	TRBJ2-3	CASSFSDSTDTQYF	TGCGCCAGCAGCTTTTCAGATAGCACAGATACGCAGTATTTT
TRBV5-6	-	TRBD1	TRBJ2-1	CASSLSGQGYNEQFF	TGTGCCAGCAGCTTGTCGGGACAGGGGTACAATGAGCAGTTCTTC
TRBV6-5	-	-	TRBJ1-2	CASSRQALNYGYTF	TGTGCCAGCAGCCGACAAGCGTTAAACTATGGCTACACCTTC
TRBV18	-	TRBD1	TRBJ1-5	CASSRQGQNQPQHF	TGTGCCAGCTCAAGACAGGGGCAGAATCAGCCCCAGCATTTT
TRBV10-3	-	-	TRBJ2-3	CAISEPRNTTQYF	TGTGCCATCAGTGAGCCAAGGAATACAACGCAGTATTTT
TRBV19	-	-	TRBJ1-5	CGAGRYQPQHF	TGTGGGGCGGGGAGATATCAGCCCCAGCATTTT
TRBV20-1	-	-	TRBJ2-3	CSARGTNTQYF	TGCAGTGCTAGAGGTACGAATACGCAGTATTTT
TRBV29-1	-	TRBD2	TRBJ2-1	CSVRGGTSVYNEQFF	TGCAGCGTCCGTGGAGGGACTAGCGTATACAATGAGCAGTTCTTC
TRBV7-6	-	-	TRBJ1-4	CASSPRGLVGGSGATNEKLFF	TGTGCCAGCAGCCCCCGGGGCCTCGTTGGTGGGTCAGGGGCAACTAATGAAAAACTGTTTTTT
TRBV5-6	-	-	TRBJ1-1	CASSLALVWGSYTEAFF	TGTGCCAGCAGCTTGGCCCTAGTCTGGGGTTCGTACACTGAAGCTTTCTTT
TRBV11-2	few	TRBD1	TRBJ1-2	CASSLTGQGGYGYTF	TGTGCCAGCAGCTTAACGGGACAGGGAGGCTATGGCTACACCTTC
TRBV4-1	-	TRBD2	TRBJ2-2	CASRVAGGLITGELFF	TGCGCCAGCAGGGTAGCGGGGGGGTTGATCACCGGGGAGCTGTTTTTT
TRBV7-9	medium-sized	-	TRBJ1-6	CASSLGGARNSPLHF	TGTGCCAGCAGCTTAGGGGGCGCCCGTAATTCACCCCTCCACTTT
TRBV6-5	-	TRBD2	TRBJ2-4	CATSGGGAKNIQYF	TGTGCCACGTCGGGGGGGGGAGCCAAAAACATTCAGTACTTC
TRBV6-5	-	-	TRBJ2-2	CASRGAGANTGELFF	TGTGCCAGCAGAGGGGCAGGGGCCAACACCGGGGAGCTGTTTTTT
TRBV2	few	-	TRBJ2-5	CASSSINQETQYF	TGTGCCAGCAGCTCTATAAACCAAGAGACCCAGTACTTC
TRBV19	-	TRBD1	TRBJ2-5	CASSMPDRAETQYF	TGTGCCAGTAGTATGCCCGACAGGGCAGAGACCCAGTACTTC
TRBV7-8	-	-	TRBJ1-5	CASSLNAGQQPQHF	TGTGCCAGCAGCTTAAATGCTGGTCAGCAGCCCCAGCATTTT
TRBV18	few	-	TRBJ1-1	CASSPYGADTEAFF	TGTGCCAGCTCACCATACGGGGCCGACACTGAAGCTTTCTTT
TRBV6-4	medium-sized	TRBD1	TRBJ2-7	CARPGQGANEQYF	TGTGCCAGACCGGGACAGGGGGCCAACGAGCAGTACTTC
TRBV2	-	-	TRBJ2-7	CASSTPTETYEQYF	TGTGCCAGCAGTACCCCAACAGAGACCTACGAGCAGTACTTC
TRBV5-4	few	-	TRBJ1-4	CASSRSEAINEKLFF	TGTGCCAGCAGCCGATCGGAGGCCATAAATGAAAAACTGTTTTTT
TRBV6-5	few	-	TRBJ1-2	CASSYSKLNYGYTF	TGTGCCAGCAGTTACTCGAAGCTAAACTATGGCTACACCTTC
TRBV7-2	-	TRBD2	TRBJ2-7	CASSFGGLLDIYEQYF	TGTGCCAGCAGCTTTGGGGGACTACTGGACATCTACGAGCAGTACTTC
TRBV7-8	-	TRBD1	TRBJ1-1	CASSFSDRGPVEAFF	TGTGCCAGCAGCTTTTCCGACAGGGGGCCCGTTGAAGCTTTCTTT
TRBV2	-	-	TRBJ1-2	CASSVGRIPGYTF	TGTGCCAGCAGTGTTGGGCGAATACCCGGCTACACCTTC
TRBV11-2	-	-	TRBJ2-5	CASSPNRAVGETQYF	TGTGCCAGCAGCCCTAACCGAGCCGTGGGGGAGACCCAGTACTTC
TRBV6-1	-	TRBD1	TRBJ2-7	CASSEWGTGPYEQYF	TGTGCCAGCAGTGAGTGGGGGACAGGGCCCTACGAGCAGTACTTC
TRBV5-1	once	TRBD1	TRBJ2-2	CASSLPQGDTGELFF	TGCGCCAGCAGCTTGCCACAGGGGGACACCGGGGAGCTGTTTTTT
TRBV19	few	-	TRBJ1-1	CASSRGLNTEAFF	TGTGCCAGTTCCCGGGGGTTGAACACTGAAGCTTTCTTT
TRBV30	-	-	TRBJ1-2	CAWIFRTLLNNYGYTF	TGTGCCTGGATTTTCAGGACACTTTTAAACAACTATGGCTACACCTTC
TRBV7-9	once	-	TRBJ2-3	CASSPSMTGLRSTDTQYF	TGTGCCAGCAGCCCGAGCATGACAGGACTCCGTAGCACAGATACGCAGTATTTT
TRBV18	-	-	TRBJ1-2	CASSPPGRQDNYGYTF	TGTGCCAGCTCACCACCGGGGCGCCAGGATAACTATGGCTACACCTTC
TRBV10-3	few	-	TRBJ2-1	CAISAGDEQFF	TGTGCCATCAGTGCCGGGGATGAGCAGTTCTTC
TRBV5-5	-	-	TRBJ2-7	CASSLQGPSYEQYF	TGTGCCAGCAGCTTACAGGGACCATCCTACGAGCAGTACTTC
TRBV7-8	-	-	TRBJ2-3	CASSLRDSPETGDTQYF	TGTGCCAGCAGCTTAAGGGACTCACCCGAAACTGGGGATACGCAGTATTTT
TRBV18	-	-	TRBJ1-5	CASSPSNTLDQPQHF	TGTGCCAGCTCACCAAGCAACACCCTAGATCAGCCCCAGCATTTT
TRBV28	once	-	TRBJ1-5	CASRGFGGKSNQPQHF	TGTGCCAGCAGGGGATTTGGTGGGAAAAGCAATCAGCCCCAGCATTTT
TRBV5-4	-	-	TRBJ2-5	CASSPTRDVDQETQYF	TGTGCCAGCAGCCCAACTCGGGACGTGGACCAAGAGACCCAGTACTTC
TRBV30	-	-	TRBJ1-3	CAWSSAVESRRNSGNTIYF	TGTGCCTGGAGCTCCGCCGTTGAGTCTCGACGAAACTCTGGAAACACCATATATTTT
TRBV7-6	once	-	TRBJ1-3	CASSSNLPSSGNTIYF	TGTGCCAGCAGCTCTAACTTGCCCAGCTCTGGAAACACCATATATTTT
TRBV6-6	-	-	TRBJ1-2	CASTTNPNYGYTF	TGTGCCAGCACTACGAACCCTAACTATGGCTACACCTTC
TRBV30	-	-	TRBJ2-2	CAWSSGADAGELFF	TGTGCCTGGAGTTCAGGGGCCGACGCCGGGGAGCTGTTTTTT
TRBV6-6	-	TRBD2	TRBJ2-7	CASSYSTSSPSYEQYF	TGTGCCAGCAGTTACTCGACTAGCTCGCCTTCCTACGAGCAGTACTTC